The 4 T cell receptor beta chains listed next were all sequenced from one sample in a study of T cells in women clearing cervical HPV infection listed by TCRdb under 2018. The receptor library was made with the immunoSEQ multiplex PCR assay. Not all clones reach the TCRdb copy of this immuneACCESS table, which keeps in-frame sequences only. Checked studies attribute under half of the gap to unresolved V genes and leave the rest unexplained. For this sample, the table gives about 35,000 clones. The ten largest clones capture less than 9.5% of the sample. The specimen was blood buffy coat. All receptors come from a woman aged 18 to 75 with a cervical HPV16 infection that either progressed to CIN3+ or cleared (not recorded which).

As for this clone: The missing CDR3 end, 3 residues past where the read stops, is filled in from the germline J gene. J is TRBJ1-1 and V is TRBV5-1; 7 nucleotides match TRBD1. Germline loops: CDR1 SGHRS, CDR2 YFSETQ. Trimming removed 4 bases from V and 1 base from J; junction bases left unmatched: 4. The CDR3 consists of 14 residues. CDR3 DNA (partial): TGCGCCAGCAGCGCGCAGGGGGGGAACACTGAA. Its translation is CASSAQGGNTE. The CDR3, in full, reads CASSAQGGNTEAFF.

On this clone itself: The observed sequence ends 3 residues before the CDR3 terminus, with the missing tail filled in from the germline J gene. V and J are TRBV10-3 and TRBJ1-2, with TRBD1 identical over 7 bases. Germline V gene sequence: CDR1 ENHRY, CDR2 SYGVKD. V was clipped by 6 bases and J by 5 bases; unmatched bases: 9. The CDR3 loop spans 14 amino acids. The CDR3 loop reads CAISKTGSGYGYTF. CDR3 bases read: TGTGCCATCAGCAAGACAGGGAGTGGATATGGC.

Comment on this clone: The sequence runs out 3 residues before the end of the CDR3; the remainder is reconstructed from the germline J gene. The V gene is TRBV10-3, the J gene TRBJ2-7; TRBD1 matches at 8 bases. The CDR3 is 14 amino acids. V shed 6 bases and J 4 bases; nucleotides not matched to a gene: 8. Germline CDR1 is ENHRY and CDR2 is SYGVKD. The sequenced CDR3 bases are TGTGCCATCAGCTTTGAGGACAGGGAGTACGAG. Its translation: CAISFEDREYE. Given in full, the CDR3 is CAISFEDREYEQYF.

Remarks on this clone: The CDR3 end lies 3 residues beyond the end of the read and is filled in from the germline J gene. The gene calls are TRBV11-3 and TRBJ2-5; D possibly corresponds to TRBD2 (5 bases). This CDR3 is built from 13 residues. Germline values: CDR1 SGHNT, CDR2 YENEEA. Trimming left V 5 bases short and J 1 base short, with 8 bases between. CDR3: CASSRGLQETQYF. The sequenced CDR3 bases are TGTGCCAGCAGCCGAGGGCTCCAAGAGACC.